This T cell receptor (beta chain) was identified in a study of identifying expanded T cells in peripheral blood. General study findings and limits: Differentially abundant clones: roughly 1.2 between replicates, 16.4 at 2 to 3 weeks, under 25 at four. Variance in clone template counts between two-week samples significantly increased with total template count across all healthy donors.

A word on this clone: Its antigen is not identified.

Collection occurred without any documented infections or immune events in donors. Method: immunoSEQ multiplex PCR; TCRdb's copy keeps in-frame clones and lacks some. Of under 95,000 clones listed, approximately 91% are singletons. Sequenced input: blood. The clonotype comes from a person aged 18 to 69 in good health.

CDR3 region: CASSLGRGTEAFF. CDR3 in DNA: TGTGCCAGCAGCTTAGGGCGGGGCACTGAAGCTTTCTTT. V is TRBV5-6 and J is TRBJ1-1; D is undetermined. There are 13 residues in the CDR3. CDR1 SGHDT and CDR2 YYEEEE come from the germline V gene. V was clipped by 2 bases and J by 4 bases, with 9 bases between them.